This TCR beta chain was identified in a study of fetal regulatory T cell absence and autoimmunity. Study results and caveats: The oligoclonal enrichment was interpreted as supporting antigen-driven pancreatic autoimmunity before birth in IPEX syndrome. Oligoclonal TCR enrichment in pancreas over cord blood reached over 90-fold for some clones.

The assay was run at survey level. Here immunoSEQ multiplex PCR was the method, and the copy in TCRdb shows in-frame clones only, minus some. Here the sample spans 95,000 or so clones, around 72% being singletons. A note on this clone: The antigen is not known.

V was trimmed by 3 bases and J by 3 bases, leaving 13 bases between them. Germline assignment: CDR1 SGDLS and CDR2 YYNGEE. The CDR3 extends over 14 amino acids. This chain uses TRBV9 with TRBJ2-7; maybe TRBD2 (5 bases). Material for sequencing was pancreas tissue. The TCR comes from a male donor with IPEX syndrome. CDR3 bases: TGTGCCAGCAGCGCCCAGCGGCCCTTCTACGAGCAGTACTTC. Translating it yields CASSAQRPFYEQYF. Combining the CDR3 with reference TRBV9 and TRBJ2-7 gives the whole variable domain DSGVTQTPKHLITATGQRVTLRCSPRSGDLSVYWYQQSLDQGLQFLIQYYNGEERAKGNILERFSAQQFPDLHSELNLSSLELGDSALYFCASSAQRPFYEQYFGPGTRLTVT.